Listed here are 19 T cell receptor beta chains from one sample, sequenced in a study of blood T cells in healthy people across ages. Combining a sample-barcoded 5' primer with a J-beta primer mix, a second PCR ran for about 6 to 12 cycles. Via MiXCR, TCRdb re-called the 5' RACE reads, giving one row per CDR3 protein. The table records 1.5 million to 2 million distinct CDR3 sequences, around 50% of them present only once. The sample taken for sequencing was blood. These receptors were taken from a middle-aged woman in good health.

The chain links TRBV20-1 to TRBJ1-4; the match to TRBD1 covers 12 bases. CDR3 size: 16 residues. J was trimmed by 10 bases and V by 3 bases; bases with no gene match: 12. Germline values: CDR1 DFQATT, CDR2 SNEGSKA (reference sequence). Written as DNA, the CDR3 is TGCAGTGCTAGGCAATTGGGTGGGACAGGGGGCAGAAAACTGTTTTTT. Its protein product is CSARQLGGTGGRKLFF.

The chain couples TRBV6-2 or TRBV6-3 to TRBJ2-1, with 8 bases fitting TRBD1. Germline CDR1 and CDR2: MNHEY and SVGEGT. The CDR3 spans 15 residues. Germline trimming cut 6 bases from V and 0 bases from J; bases unmatched to any gene: 4. The CDR3 region is CASRDGTGSYNEQFF. The CDR3 DNA follows: TGTGCCAGCAGGGACGGGACAGGCTCCTACAATGAGCAGTTCTTC.

The V and J genes are TRBV5-1 and TRBJ2-1; no reliable D call. The germline V and J ends were trimmed by 6 bases and 8 bases, with 18 bases remaining between them. Looked up from germline, CDR1 is SGHRS and CDR2 is YFSETQ. The CDR3 covers 14 residues. The CDR3: CASKVLQTGHEQFF. The CDR3, as DNA: TGCGCCAGCAAGGTGCTTCAAACGGGCCATGAGCAGTTCTTC.

The chain couples TRBV7-2 to TRBJ2-3, with 12 nucleotides matching TRBD2. CDR3 length: 19 amino acids. Germline assignment: CDR1 SGHTA and CDR2 FQGNSA. With V trimmed by 5 bases and J by 1 base, 13 bases remained unmatched. CDR3 loop: CASSPGASGGAYGTDTQYF. The CDR3, as DNA: TGTGCCAGCAGCCCAGGGGCTAGCGGGGGGGCCTACGGCACAGATACGCAGTATTTT.

The chain has TRBV4-3 and TRBJ2-1, with TRBD2 identical over 11 bases. Trimming took 5 bases from V and 12 from J; bases not matched to a gene: 9. The germline CDR1 and CDR2 sequences are LGHNA and YSLEER. The length of the CDR3 is 14 residues. The CDR3: CASSATSGGYGQFF. In nucleotides, the CDR3 is TGCGCCAGCAGCGCCACTAGCGGGGGCTATGGGCAGTTCTTC.

The chain is built from TRBV4-3 and TRBJ2-4; 9 bases are shared with TRBD2. The V gene's germline CDR1 is LGHNA and CDR2 YSLEER. With 0 bases clipped from V and 3 bases from J, the junction kept 12 bases outside the gene matches. The CDR3 is 19 residues long. The CDR3 spells CASSQDPTGGGAHKNIQYF. For the CDR3, the DNA is TGCGCCAGCAGCCAAGACCCGACTGGCGGGGGGGCGCACAAAAACATTCAGTACTTC.

This clonotype was detected a few times. The rearrangement joins TRBV10-2 to TRBJ2-5; D is perhaps TRBD1 (6 bases). Trimming shortened V by 4 bases and J by 5 bases, and 17 bases separated the two germline ends. The CDR3 is 15 amino acids. Per germline, CDR1 WSHSY and CDR2 SAAADI. The CDR3: CASSAPGVFDETQYF. CDR3 nucleotide sequence: TGCGCCAGCAGTGCGCCAGGGGTGTTTGACGAGACCCAGTACTTC.

The V call is TRBV11-2, the J call TRBJ2-3; TRBD2 agrees at 7 bases. Germline CDR1 SGHAT, CDR2 FQNNGV. The CDR3 has 14 amino acids. With 5 bases clipped from V and 6 bases from J, the junction kept 8 bases outside the gene matches. The CDR3 nucleotides read TGTGCCAGCAGCCCGTGGGGAGGGGAGGATACGCAGTATTTT. This gives the protein CASSPWGGEDTQYF.

The chain carries TRBV6-6 and TRBJ2-7, with 8 bases matching TRBD1. Matching the DNA end better, TRBJ2-4 makes the J call doubtful. The CDR3 runs 13 residues. Germline CDR1 is MNHNY and CDR2 is SVGAGI (reference sequence). The CDR3 protein is CASKDTGGNIQYF. The CDR3 nucleotides are TGTGCCAGCAAGGACACAGGGGGAAACATTCAGTACTTC.

The gene calls are TRBV7-9 and TRBJ1-2; 8 positions agree with TRBD1. CDR3 length: 14 residues. With 3 bases clipped from V and 7 bases from J, the junction kept 7 bases outside the gene matches. Germline CDR1 and CDR2: SEHNR and FQNEAQ (reference sequence). This CDR3 is CASSFGGQGTGYTF. In DNA form, the CDR3 reads TGTGCCAGCAGCTTTGGTGGACAGGGCACTGGCTACACCTTC.

CDR3 residues: CASSLSHSGTGRNSPLHF. The CDR3 DNA reads TGTGCCAGCAGCTTGTCCCATTCCGGGACAGGGCGGAATTCACCCCTCCACTTT. The genes are TRBV7-2 and TRBJ1-6; 9 positions match TRBD1. Trimming cost V 3 bases and J 7 bases; bases outside gene matches: 13. CDR1 is SGHTA and CDR2 is FQGNSA in the germline V gene. CDR3 length: 18 amino acids.

A single count supports this clonotype. The rearrangement links TRBV20-1 to TRBJ1-5, with D perhaps matching TRBD1 (6 bases). This CDR3 has 15 amino acids. Germline V gives CDR1 DFQATT, CDR2 SNEGSKA (reference sequence). Between the trimmed V and J ends, which lost 3 bases and 4 bases, there was a span of 16 bases. In DNA, the CDR3 is TGCAGTGCTAGCGGGAGAGGACAGAAAAATCAGCCCCAGCATTTT. Amino acid sequence: CSASGRGQKNQPQHF.

With respect to this clonotype: Its ends do not fully match the called genes, so a read error is possible. The chain is built from TRBV9 and TRBJ2-5; D unclear. This CDR3 comprises 14 residues. Germline V gene sequence: CDR1 SGDLS, CDR2 YYNGEE. CDR3 coding DNA: TGTGCCAGCAGCGTAGCCGGAACCCAAGGGACCCAGTACTTC. This encodes CASSVAGTQGTQYF.

This clonotype showed up many times. The chain carries TRBV7-2 and TRBJ1-6; D gene ambiguous. Trimming took 5 bases from V and 7 from J, leaving 6 bases between them. Germline V gives CDR1 SGHTA, CDR2 FQGNSA. There are 12 residues in the CDR3. Written as DNA, the CDR3 is TGTGCCAGCAGCCTACAGAATTCACCCCTCCACTTT. Protein: CASSLQNSPLHF. The variable domain in full, with the rest retrieved from reference TRBV7-2 and TRBJ1-6, is GAGVSQSPSNKVTEKGKDVELRCDPISGHTALYWYRQSLGQGLEFLIYFQGNSAPDKSGLPSDRFSAERTGGSVSTLTIQRTQQEDSAVYLCASSLQNSPLHFGNGTRLTVT.

This chain links TRBV29-1 with TRBJ1-2; D might be TRBD1 (5 bases). Germline lookup yields CDR1 SQVTM and CDR2 ANQGSEA. This CDR3 has 15 residues. V gave up 0 bases and J gave up 9 bases, with 20 bases separating them. CDR3 protein: CSVEERGRAQGRYTF. The CDR3 coding sequence is TGCAGCGTTGAAGAGCGGGGCAGGGCCCAAGGTCGCTACACCTTC.

The V call is TRBV28, the J call TRBJ1-4; D possibly corresponds to TRBD1 (5 bases). Trimming took 7 bases from V and 3 from J, leaving 9 bases between them. This CDR3 has 13 residues. Germline lookup yields CDR1 MDHEN and CDR2 SYDVKM. CDR3 DNA sequence: TGTGCCAGCAACCGACAGTCTAATGAAAAACTGTTTTTT. Translated, it gives CASNRQSNEKLFF.

For this clonotype: A junction end diverges from the germline sequence, so it may reflect a read error. The chain uses TRBV5-5 and TRBJ2-5, with 8 bases matching TRBD2. Germline V CDR1 and CDR2: SGHKS, YYEKEE (reference sequence). The CDR3 is 16 amino acids. The chain's CDR3 is CASSFSGGGHQETQCF. CDR3 DNA sequence: TGTGCCAGCAGCTTCTCGGGCGGGGGGCACCAAGAGACCCAGTGCTTC. Variable domain in full (rest from reference TRBV5-5 and TRBJ2-5): DAGVTQSPTHLIKTRGQQVTLRCSPISGHKSVSWYQQVLGQGPQFIFQYYEKEERGRGNFPDRFSARQFPNYSSELNVNALLLGDSALYLCASSFSGGGHQETQCFGPGTRLLVL.

J is TRBJ2-5 and V is TRBV20-1; perhaps TRBD1 as D (5 bases). The V gene's germline CDR1 is DFQATT and CDR2 SNEGSKA (reference sequence). This CDR3 contains 13 residues. Trimming removed 0 bases at V and 5 bases at J, with 10 bases between. DNA of the CDR3: TGCAGTGCTAGAGACAGGGCTCGGGAGACCCAGTACTTC. Encoded protein: CSARDRARETQYF.

The V call is TRBV27, the J call TRBJ1-2; 7 nucleotides agree with TRBD1. Germline V gene sequence: CDR1 MNHEY, CDR2 SMNVEV (reference sequence). V dropped 6 bases and J dropped 7; count of bases not matched to a gene: 11. The CDR3 totals 14 residues. The CDR3 region is CASRRQGGVGGYTF. CDR3 coding DNA: TGTGCCAGCAGACGACAGGGAGGGGTCGGTGGCTACACCTTC.